This is a list of T cell receptor beta chains from one sample in a study of T cells after yellow fever vaccination. MiXCR was run by TCRdb on the 5' RACE reads, yielding one entry per CDR3 protein. The sample yields hundreds of thousands of distinct CDR3 sequences, roughly 13% seen once. Sample: PBMCs, taken on the day of the yellow fever booster vaccination. The receptors shown here come from a man aged 25 to 45 who received the YFV17D yellow fever vaccine. CDR3s include the opening cysteine and the closing phenylalanine or tryptophan. Each record gives: J gene, V gene, clone size, D gene, CDR3 protein, CDR3 DNA. The D gene is left open where the match is weak. Not every row has a clone size; where given, it reads once, few, many or a size class.

TRBJ1-1	TRBV6-2/TRBV6-3	few	NA	CAIRRPSNTEAFF	TGTGCCATCCGGCGGCCATCTAACACTGAAGCTTTCTTT
TRBJ2-5	TRBV20-1	NA	NA	CSAPVPLGETQYF	TGCAGTGCTCCGGTCCCGTTGGGGGAGACCCAGTACTTC
TRBJ2-7	TRBV27	NA	TRBD1	CASRGPLGTGGYEQYF	TGTGCCAGCAGGGGGCCCCTTGGGACAGGGGGATACGAGCAGTACTTC
TRBJ2-5	TRBV18	few	NA	CASSPSLQGQETQYF	TGTGCCAGCTCACCAAGCCTACAGGGTCAAGAGACCCAGTACTTC
TRBJ1-5	TRBV20-1	few	NA	CSAVVGSSNQPQHF	TGCAGTGCTGTCGTGGGATCTAGCAATCAGCCCCAGCATTTT
TRBJ1-2	TRBV15	few	NA	CATSSNPSNFNYGYTF	TGTGCCACCAGCAGCAACCCCAGTAACTTTAACTATGGCTACACCTTC
TRBJ1-2	TRBV7-2	many	NA	CASSFSGEFYGYTF	TGTGCCAGCAGCTTTTCTGGGGAATTCTATGGCTACACCTTC
TRBJ1-2	TRBV6-1	NA	NA	CASSIFGGTDYGYTF	TGTGCCAGCAGTATATTTGGAGGCACGGACTATGGCTACACCTTC
TRBJ2-3	TRBV7-2	few	NA	CASSFRGITDTQYF	TGTGCCAGCAGCTTTCGAGGAATCACAGATACGCAGTATTTT
TRBJ1-1	TRBV2	few	TRBD1	CASNRDSLAEAFF	TGTGCCAGCAACCGGGACAGTCTCGCTGAAGCTTTCTTT
TRBJ2-7	TRBV15	few	NA	CATSRGAQVSSEQYF	TGTGCCACCAGCAGAGGGGCACAGGTTTCGAGCGAGCAGTACTTC
TRBJ2-3	TRBV10-3	many	NA	CAITQGSTDTQYF	TGTGCCATCACCCAAGGGAGCACAGATACGCAGTATTTT
TRBJ2-2	TRBV4-3	few	TRBD2	CASSQRTSALNTGELFF	TGCGCCAGCAGCCAGAGAACTAGCGCCCTGAACACCGGGGAGCTGTTTTTT
TRBJ2-3	TRBV7-2	NA	NA	CASSIPQASTDTQYF	TGTGCCAGCAGCATCCCGCAGGCTAGCACAGATACGCAGTATTTT
TRBJ2-1	TRBV20-1	NA	NA	CSARDQVRSSYNEQFF	TGCAGTGCTAGAGATCAGGTGCGGAGCTCCTACAATGAGCAGTTCTTC
TRBJ2-2	TRBV27	NA	NA	CASSSGAAGELFF	TGTGCCAGCAGTTCGGGGGCCGCCGGGGAGCTGTTTTTT
TRBJ1-1	TRBV6-1	few	NA	CASSRQGREDTEAFF	TGTGCCAGCAGTCGCCAGGGCAGGGAGGACACTGAAGCTTTCTTT
TRBJ1-5	TRBV6-1	few	NA	CASSDWLGQPQHF	TGTGCCAGCAGCGACTGGCTGGGACAGCCCCAGCATTTT
TRBJ2-7	TRBV6-6	NA	TRBD1	CAARRTGAYEQYF	TGTGCCGCCCGGAGGACAGGCGCCTACGAGCAGTACTTC
TRBJ2-3	TRBV20-1	few	TRBD2	CSARGYTSGSNTDTQYF	TGCAGTGCTAGAGGATATACTAGCGGGAGTAACACAGATACGCAGTATTTT
TRBJ2-4	TRBV12-3/TRBV12-4	many	NA	CASSKSTENIQYF	TGTGCCAGCAGTAAGTCGACGGAAAACATTCAGTACTTC
TRBJ1-1	TRBV9	NA	NA	CASSVGLGIEAFF	TGTGCCAGCAGCGTGGGTCTCGGAATTGAAGCTTTCTTT
TRBJ2-7	TRBV20-1	NA	TRBD2	CSASLTSGRLYYEQYF	TGCAGTGCTAGTCTAACTAGCGGGAGGCTCTACTACGAGCAGTACTTC
TRBJ2-7	TRBV6-2/TRBV6-3	NA	NA	CASSYDPSAGTPEGYEQYF	TGTGCCAGCAGTTACGATCCTTCTGCCGGGACTCCGGAGGGCTACGAGCAGTACTTC
TRBJ1-5	TRBV19	few	TRBD1	CASRDRVGQPQHF	TGTGCCAGTAGAGACAGGGTAGGACAGCCCCAGCATTTT
TRBJ2-3	TRBV10-3	NA	TRBD2	CATSGGSSTDTQYF	TGTGCCACCAGCGGGGGATCTAGCACAGATACGCAGTATTTT
TRBJ2-3	TRBV20-1	few	TRBD2	CSARASGTVGDTQYF	TGCAGTGCTAGAGCTAGCGGGACTGTAGGAGATACGCAGTATTTT
TRBJ2-3	TRBV3-1	few	NA	CASSPTGWPTDTQYF	TGTGCCAGCAGCCCGACCGGGTGGCCCACAGATACGCAGTATTTT
TRBJ2-2	TRBV7-6	many	NA	CASSYPGGNTGELFF	TGTGCCAGCAGTTATCCCGGAGGGAACACCGGGGAGCTGTTTTTT
TRBJ2-4	TRBV28	NA	TRBD2	CASTGTSGRAGYF	TGTGCCAGCACCGGGACTAGCGGGAGGGCGGGGTACTTC
TRBJ2-1	TRBV4-3	few	TRBD1	CASSQDHRGFEQFF	TGCGCCAGCAGCCAAGACCACAGGGGGTTTGAGCAGTTCTTC
TRBJ2-7	TRBV6-1	few	NA	CASSDIRQASYEQYF	TGTGCCAGCAGTGACATTAGACAGGCCTCCTACGAGCAGTACTTC